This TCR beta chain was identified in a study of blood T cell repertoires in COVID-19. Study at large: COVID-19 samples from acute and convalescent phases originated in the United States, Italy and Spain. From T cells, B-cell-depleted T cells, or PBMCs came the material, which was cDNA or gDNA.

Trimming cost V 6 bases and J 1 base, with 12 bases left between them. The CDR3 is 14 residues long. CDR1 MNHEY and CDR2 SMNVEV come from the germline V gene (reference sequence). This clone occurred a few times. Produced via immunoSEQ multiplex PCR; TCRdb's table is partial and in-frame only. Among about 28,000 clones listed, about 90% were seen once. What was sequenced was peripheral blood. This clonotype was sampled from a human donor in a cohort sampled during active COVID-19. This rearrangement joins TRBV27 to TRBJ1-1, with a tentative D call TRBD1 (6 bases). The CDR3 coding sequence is TGTGCCAGCAGAGGGTGGACAGCGAACACTGAAGCTTTCTTT. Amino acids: CASRGWTANTEAFF.